This T cell receptor (beta chain) emerged from a study of control samples from healthy donors and cancer patients. The CDR3 spans 11 residues. V was shortened by 1 base and J by 6 bases, with 4 bases between the two germline ends. Per the germline V gene, CDR1 is GTSNPN and CDR2 is SVGIG (reference sequence). The protocol was immunoSEQ multiplex PCR, while the TCRdb copy is restricted to in-frame clones and leaves out a portion. The data show more than 140,000 clones, 94% seen once. This clone was seen only a few times. The rearrangement uses TRBV30 and TRBJ1-5; D remains ambiguous. The clonotype was recovered from a middle-aged man in good health. The sample taken for sequencing was blood. CDR3: CAWSDGQPQHF. The DNA of the CDR3 is TGTGCCTGGAGTGATGGTCAGCCCCAGCATTTT.